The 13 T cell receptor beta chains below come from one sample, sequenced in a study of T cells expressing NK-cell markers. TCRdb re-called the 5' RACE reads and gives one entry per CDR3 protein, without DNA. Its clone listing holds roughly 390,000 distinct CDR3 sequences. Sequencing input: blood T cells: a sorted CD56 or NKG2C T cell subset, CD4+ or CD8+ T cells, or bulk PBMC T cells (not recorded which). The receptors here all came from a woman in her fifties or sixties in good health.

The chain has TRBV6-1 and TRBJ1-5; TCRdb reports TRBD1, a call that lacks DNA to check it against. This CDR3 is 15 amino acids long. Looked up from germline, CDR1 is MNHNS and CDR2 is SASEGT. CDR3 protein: CASRSTGLGNQPQHF.

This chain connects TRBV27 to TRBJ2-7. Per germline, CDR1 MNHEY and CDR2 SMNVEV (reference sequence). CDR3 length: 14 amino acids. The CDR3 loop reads CASAIGGVTYEQYF.

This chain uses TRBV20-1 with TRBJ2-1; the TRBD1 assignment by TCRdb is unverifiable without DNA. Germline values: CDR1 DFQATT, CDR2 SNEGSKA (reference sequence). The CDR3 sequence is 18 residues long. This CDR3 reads CSATRQGARTLGNNEQFF.

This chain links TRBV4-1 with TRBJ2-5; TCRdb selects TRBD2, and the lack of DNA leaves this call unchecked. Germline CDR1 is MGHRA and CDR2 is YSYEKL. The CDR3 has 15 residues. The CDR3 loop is CASRLTSGDQETQYF.

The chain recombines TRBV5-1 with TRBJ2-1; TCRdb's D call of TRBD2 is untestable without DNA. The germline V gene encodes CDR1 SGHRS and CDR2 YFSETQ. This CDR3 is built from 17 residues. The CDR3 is CASSLVVGTSGNYEQFF.

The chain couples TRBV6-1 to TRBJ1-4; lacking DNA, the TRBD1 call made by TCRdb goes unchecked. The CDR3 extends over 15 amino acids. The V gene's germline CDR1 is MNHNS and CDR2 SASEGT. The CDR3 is CASSGFGRTNEKLFF.

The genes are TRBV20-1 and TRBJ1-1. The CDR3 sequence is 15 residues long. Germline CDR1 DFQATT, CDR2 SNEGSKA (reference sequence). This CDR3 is CSARDNGFLGTEAFF.

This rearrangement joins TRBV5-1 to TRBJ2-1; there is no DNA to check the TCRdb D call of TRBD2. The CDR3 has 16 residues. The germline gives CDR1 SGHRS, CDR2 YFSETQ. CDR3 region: CASSLVLKRYYNEQFF. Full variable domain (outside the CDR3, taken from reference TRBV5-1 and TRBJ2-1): KAGVTQTPRYLIKTRGQQVTLSCSPISGHRSVSWYQQTPGQGLQFLFEYFSETQRNKGNFPGRFSGRQFSNSRSEMNVSTLELGDSALYLCASSLVLKRYYNEQFFGPGTRLTVL.

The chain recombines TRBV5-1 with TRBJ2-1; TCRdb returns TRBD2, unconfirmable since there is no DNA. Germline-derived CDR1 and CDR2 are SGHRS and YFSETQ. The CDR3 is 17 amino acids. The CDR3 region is CASSLFSSGSFYNEQFF. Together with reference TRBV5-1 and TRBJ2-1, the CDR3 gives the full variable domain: KAGVTQTPRYLIKTRGQQVTLSCSPISGHRSVSWYQQTPGQGLQFLFEYFSETQRNKGNFPGRFSGRQFSNSRSEMNVSTLELGDSALYLCASSLFSSGSFYNEQFFGPGTRLTVL.

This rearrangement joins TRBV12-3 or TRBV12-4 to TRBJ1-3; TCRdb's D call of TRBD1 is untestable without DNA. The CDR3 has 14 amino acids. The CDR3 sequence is CASSSLGQRNTIYF.

The CDR3 loop is CATSDEGLAGTGSYNEQFF. This chain connects TRBV24-1 to TRBJ2-1; the D gene TCRdb calls, TRBD2, cannot be checked with no DNA. The CDR3 has 19 amino acids. Per germline, CDR1 KGHDR and CDR2 SFDVKD.

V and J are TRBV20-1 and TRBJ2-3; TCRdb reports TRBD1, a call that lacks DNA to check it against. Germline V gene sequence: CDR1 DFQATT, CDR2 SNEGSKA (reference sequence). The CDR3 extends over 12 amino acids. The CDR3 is CSARAGIGTQYF.

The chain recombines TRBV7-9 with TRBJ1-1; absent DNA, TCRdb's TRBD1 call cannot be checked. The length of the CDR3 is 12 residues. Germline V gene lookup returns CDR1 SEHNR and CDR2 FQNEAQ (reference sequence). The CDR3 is CASSPPQGRTFF.